The source of this T cell receptor (beta chain) is a study of T cell repertoires in cytomegalovirus infection. Study-wide context: Carrying CMV and the relevant HLA type showed in public TCR beta signatures.

TCRdb fed the reads into MiXCR, producing one record per CDR3 protein. Of a few hundred thousand distinct CDR3 sequences listed, approximately 25% are singletons. The germline V gene encodes CDR1 SEHNR and CDR2 FQNEAQ (reference sequence). Trimming removed 3 bases from V and 7 bases from J, with 10 bases in between. The CDR3 length is 12 residues. Study-wide results and caveats: The response measured ex vivo was dominated by TCR beta clonotypes (HLA-C-restricted and CMV-specific).

With respect to this clonotype: Its matching antigen is unknown.

The sequences come from cultured PBMCs, collected from culture after CMV antigen stimulation. V usage is TRBV7-9 and J usage is TRBJ2-7, with a weak D call TRBD2 (6 bases). The sequence was obtained from a human donor in good health (CMV status not recorded). Some clones in this sample may be carry-over from other donors' samples. DNA for the CDR3: TGTGCCAGCAGCTTGGAGGGCAGGGAGCAGTACTTC. It is translated as CASSLEGREQYF.